The rows below give T cell receptor beta chains drawn from one sample of a study of cytotoxic CD8 clonotypes in ibrutinib-treated CLL. The method was immunoSEQ multiplex PCR; TCRdb's version includes in-frame clones alone and lacks a portion of them. The table lists about 130,000 clones, around four fifths of them singletons. This specimen consisted of PBMCs, obtained after 24 months of ibrutinib treatment. These receptors were obtained from a human donor with chronic lymphocytic leukemia. Each CDR3 is given with its conserved first and last residue. A D gene is named only where the DNA matches it firmly. Some rows have no size entry. The others give once, few or many, or a class for an expanded clone.

D,J,size,V,DNA,CDR3
TRBD1,TRBJ1-3,NA,TRBV5-4,TGTGCCAGCAGCCCGAGACAGGGGGCCGATGGAAACACCATATATTTT,CASSPRQGADGNTIYF
NA,TRBJ2-7,NA,TRBV5-4,TGTGCCAGCAGCTTGGGTTGGCAAGGGCCCTACGAGCAGTACTTC,CASSLGWQGPYEQYF
TRBD1,TRBJ1-5,NA,TRBV27,TGTGCCAGCAGGGCACAGGGGAACAATCAGCCCCAGCATTTT,CASRAQGNNQPQHF
TRBD2,TRBJ2-5,NA,TRBV6-5,TGTGCCAGCAGTTATCTAGCGGGGGACCAAGAGACCCAGTACTTC,CASSYLAGDQETQYF
NA,TRBJ1-2,NA,TRBV6-5,TGTGCCAGCAGTCCAAGTAACTATGGCTACACCTTC,CASSPSNYGYTF
TRBD1,TRBJ2-7,NA,TRBV18,TGTGCCAGCTCACCCTCAGACAGGGGACAATACTCCTACGAGCAGTACTTC,CASSPSDRGQYSYEQYF
NA,TRBJ2-7,once,TRBV18,TGTGCCAGCTCATACGAACAGGGATTGGAGTACTTC,CASSYEQGLEYF
NA,TRBJ2-3,NA,TRBV19,TGTGCCAGTAGTCTTAGCGGAGCCCAGGAAGATACGCAGTATTTT,CASSLSGAQEDTQYF
NA,TRBJ1-4,NA,TRBV5-8,TGTGCCAGCAGCTTGGGGGGCCGGGGTGAAAAACTGTTTTTT,CASSLGGRGEKLFF
NA,TRBJ1-2,NA,TRBV5-4,TGTGCCAGCACCCTCCCGCAGGGCTATGGCTACACCTTC,CASTLPQGYGYTF
NA,TRBJ1-2,NA,TRBV9,TGTGCCAGCAGCGTAGGTGACGCTGGCTACACCTTC,CASSVGDAGYTF
TRBD1,TRBJ2-7,NA,TRBV30,TGTGCCTGTACCTATGAGGACAGGGGGCGCGAGCAGTACTTC,CACTYEDRGREQYF
NA,TRBJ2-7,few,TRBV10-3,TGTGCCATCGGGGTAGGTAACGAGCAGTACTTC,CAIGVGNEQYF
TRBD1,TRBJ2-7,few,TRBV6-6,TGTGCCAGCAGTTACCCGGGACAGGGTACCTTCGGGGAGCAGTACTTC,CASSYPGQGTFGEQYF
TRBD2,TRBJ2-2,NA,TRBV5-1,TGCGCCAGCAGCTTGGAACCTGCGGGGGGCACCGGGGAGCTGTTTTTT,CASSLEPAGGTGELFF
NA,TRBJ1-1,NA,TRBV9,TGTGCCAGCAGCGTAGGGCCGCTATCGGGTGAAGCTTTCTTT,CASSVGPLSGEAFF
NA,TRBJ1-1,NA,TRBV6-1,TGTGCCAGCAGTGAAGCACGGGGTACTGAAGCTTTCTTT,CASSEARGTEAFF
TRBD1,TRBJ1-5,once,TRBV6-1,TGTGCCAGCAGAGCGGGACAGGGGGTCAATCAGCCCCAGCATTTT,CASRAGQGVNQPQHF
TRBD2,TRBJ2-3,NA,TRBV9,TGTGCCAGCGGGCCCGGGGGGAGCACAGATACGCAGTATTTT,CASGPGGSTDTQYF
NA,TRBJ2-5,NA,TRBV7-4,TGTGCCAGCAGCTTAGATTCGCAAGAGACCCAGTACTTC,CASSLDSQETQYF
NA,TRBJ2-3,NA,TRBV7-9,TGTGCCAGCAGCTTAGGGACGGTAGACACAGATACGCAGTATTTT,CASSLGTVDTDTQYF
NA,TRBJ2-7,NA,TRBV9,TGTGCCAGCAGCGTGGGCGGGACGGTAACCTACGAGCAGTACTTC,CASSVGGTVTYEQYF
NA,TRBJ2-7,once,TRBV6-4,TGTGCCAGCAGTGACTACGGGGGACACACTTACGAGCAGTACTTC,CASSDYGGHTYEQYF
NA,TRBJ2-7,NA,TRBV18,TGTGCCAGCTCACCGAGCTCCTACGAGCAGTACTTC,CASSPSSYEQYF
NA,TRBJ2-3,NA,TRBV6-1,TGTGCCAGCAGTGAAAGTAGGCAGGGACCCCCAGATACGCAGTATTTT,CASSESRQGPPDTQYF
NA,TRBJ1-2,few,TRBV6-5,TGTGCCAGCAGCCCAGGCGTCCCTAGGGGCTACACCTTC,CASSPGVPRGYTF
NA,TRBJ2-7,NA,TRBV11-2,TGTGCCAGCAGCAAACAAAGAACTGGTACCTACGAGCAGTACTTC,CASSKQRTGTYEQYF
NA,TRBJ1-1,NA,TRBV28,TGTGCCAGCAAAGGGGGTCGTAGGGAGGGGTACACTGAAGCTTTCTTT,CASKGGRREGYTEAFF
NA,TRBJ1-1,few,TRBV5-4,TGTGCCAGCAGCTCACCACGGAATATGAACACTGAAGCTTTCTTT,CASSSPRNMNTEAFF
TRBD2,TRBJ2-3,NA,TRBV11-2,TGTGCCAGCAGCTCGGACGGGGGGAGCACAGATACGCAGTATTTT,CASSSDGGSTDTQYF
TRBD1,TRBJ1-1,once,TRBV29-1,TGCAGCGTTTCCGGGACAGGAAGTATTCTGGCTGAAGCTTTCTTT,CSVSGTGSILAEAFF
NA,TRBJ1-1,NA,TRBV25-1,TGTGCCAGCAGTGATCAGGGTAACACTGAAGCTTTCTTT,CASSDQGNTEAFF
NA,TRBJ1-1,NA,TRBV10-3,TGTGCCATCAGTGCTCAGGGGCTCGAAAGCACTGAAGCTTTCTTT,CAISAQGLESTEAFF
NA,TRBJ1-6,NA,TRBV5-4,TGTGCCAGCAGCTTGGGAGCAGGGACTCTAGTGATCGGGTCACCCCTCCACTTT,CASSLGAGTLVIGSPLHF
NA,TRBJ1-4,NA,TRBV7-2,TGTGCCAGCAGCCCAGACTGGGGCGGCAAACTGTTTTTT,CASSPDWGGKLFF
NA,TRBJ2-5,NA,TRBV7-3,TGTGCCAGCAGTGCCTGGAAGGACAACCAAGAGACCCAGTACTTC,CASSAWKDNQETQYF
NA,TRBJ1-5,few,TRBV6-1,TGTGCCAGCAGTTCACGGAAGAATCAGCCCCAGCATTTT,CASSSRKNQPQHF
TRBD1,TRBJ1-6,NA,TRBV4-1,TGCGCCAGCAGCCAAGAAGCAGGGGGCTGGAATAATTCACCCCTCCACTTT,CASSQEAGGWNNSPLHF
TRBD1,TRBJ2-1,NA,TRBV4-2,TGTGCCAGCAGCCAAGCACAGGGGGGCAATGAGCAGTTCTTC,CASSQAQGGNEQFF
TRBD1,TRBJ1-5,NA,TRBV19,TGTGCCAGTAGGGACAGGGGAAAAGGTCAGCCCCAGCATTTT,CASRDRGKGQPQHF
NA,TRBJ2-3,NA,TRBV7-6,TGTGCCAGCAGCCCCGGCCCACGGGGGATCGGGACAGATACGCAGTATTTT,CASSPGPRGIGTDTQYF
TRBD1,TRBJ1-4,once,TRBV5-6,TGTGCCAGCAGCTTGATCCGAGGGGGCTGGGATTCGACTAATGAAAAACTGTTTTTT,CASSLIRGGWDSTNEKLFF
NA,TRBJ2-7,NA,TRBV5-4,TGTGCCAGCAGCTTGGTCGGTCAGAGCTCCTACGAGCAGTACTTC,CASSLVGQSSYEQYF
TRBD1,TRBJ2-2,NA,TRBV9,TGTGCCAGCAGTTTGGACAATGGAGGACAGGCCACCGGGGAGCTGTTTTTT,CASSLDNGGQATGELFF
NA,TRBJ1-6,NA,TRBV11-2,TGTGCCAGCAGCTTAGAAACAGGGAACTCACCCCTCCACTTT,CASSLETGNSPLHF
TRBD2,TRBJ2-2,few,TRBV11-2,TGTGCCAGCAGCTTCCTAGCGGGGGGGCCGAACGGGGAGCTGTTTTTT,CASSFLAGGPNGELFF
TRBD1,TRBJ2-2,NA,TRBV7-2,TGTGCCAGCAGCGCCCCCGGGACAGGATACACCGGGGAGCTGTTTTTT,CASSAPGTGYTGELFF
TRBD2,TRBJ2-5,NA,TRBV11-2,TGTGCCAGCAGCCTCGAGCGGGGGAAGTTTGAGACCCAGTACTTC,CASSLERGKFETQYF
NA,TRBJ2-2,NA,TRBV19,TGTGCCAGTAGGCCAGGGACGACAAACACCGGGGAGCTGTTTTTT,CASRPGTTNTGELFF
NA,TRBJ2-7,few,TRBV7-2,TGTGCCAGCAGCCCACGACGGAACTACGAGCAGTACTTC,CASSPRRNYEQYF